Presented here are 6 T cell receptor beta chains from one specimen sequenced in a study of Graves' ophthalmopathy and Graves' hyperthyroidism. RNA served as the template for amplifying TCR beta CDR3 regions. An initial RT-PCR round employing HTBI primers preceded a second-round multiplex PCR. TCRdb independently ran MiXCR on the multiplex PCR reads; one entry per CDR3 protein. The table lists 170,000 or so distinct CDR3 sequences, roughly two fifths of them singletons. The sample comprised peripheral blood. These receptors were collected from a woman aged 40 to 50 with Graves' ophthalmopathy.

In DNA, the CDR3 is TGTGCCAGCAGTGAAGCCCCTAATCAGCCCCAGCATTTT. Its protein is CASSEAPNQPQHF. The chain links TRBV6-1 to TRBJ1-5; D unclear. CDR1 and CDR2 (germline): MNHNS, SASEGT. V dropped 0 bases and J dropped 4 bases, with 4 bases sitting between them. The CDR3 has 13 residues.

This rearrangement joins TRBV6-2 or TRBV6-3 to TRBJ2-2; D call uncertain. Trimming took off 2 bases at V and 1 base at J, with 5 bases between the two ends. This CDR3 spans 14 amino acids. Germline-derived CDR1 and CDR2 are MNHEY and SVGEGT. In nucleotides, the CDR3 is TGTGCCAGCAGTTACACCATGAACACCGGGGAGCTGTTTTTT. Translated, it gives CASSYTMNTGELFF.

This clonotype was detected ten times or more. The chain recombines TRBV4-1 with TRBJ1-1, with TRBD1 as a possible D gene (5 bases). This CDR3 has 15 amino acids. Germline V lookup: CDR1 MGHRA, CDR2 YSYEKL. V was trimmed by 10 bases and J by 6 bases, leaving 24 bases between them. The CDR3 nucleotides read TGCGCCACCCGGGAGAGGGACCGAACGACCCCTGAAGCTTTCTTT. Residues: CATRERDRTTPEAFF.

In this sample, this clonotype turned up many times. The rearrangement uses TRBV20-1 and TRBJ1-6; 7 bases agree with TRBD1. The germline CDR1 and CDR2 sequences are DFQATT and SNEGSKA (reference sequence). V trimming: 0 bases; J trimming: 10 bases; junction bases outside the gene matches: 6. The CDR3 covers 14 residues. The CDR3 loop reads CSAREDRLRSPLHF. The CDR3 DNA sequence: TGCAGTGCTAGAGAGGACAGGCTGAGGTCACCCCTCCACTTT.

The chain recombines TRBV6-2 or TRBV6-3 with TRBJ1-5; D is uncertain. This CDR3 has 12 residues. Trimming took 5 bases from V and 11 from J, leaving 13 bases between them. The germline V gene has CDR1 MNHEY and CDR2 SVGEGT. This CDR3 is CASSLQRKAQHF. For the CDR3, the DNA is TGTGCCAGCAGTCTTCAAAGGAAGGCCCAGCATTTT.

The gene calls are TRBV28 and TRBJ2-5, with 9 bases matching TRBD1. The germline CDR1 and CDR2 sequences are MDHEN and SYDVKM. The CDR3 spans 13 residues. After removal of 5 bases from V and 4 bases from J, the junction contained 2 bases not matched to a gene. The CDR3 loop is CASSKTGGETQYF. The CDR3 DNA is TGTGCCAGCAGTAAGACAGGGGGAGAGACCCAGTACTTC.